This TCR beta chain was captured by sequencing in a study of regulatory T cells in long-lasting Graves disease. This clonotype has at least ten counts. Its antigen is still unknown. This CDR3 comprises 11 residues. Germline CDR1 is SNHLY and CDR2 is FYNNEI. Study-wide results and caveats: Public clonotype sharing was higher in persistent than newly diagnosed patients.

Time point of the sample: newly diagnosed GD, antithyroid drugs for less than 3 months. The authors made the TCR library using RNA they extracted from PBMCs. An endocrinology department in Xi'an, China, supplied the patients. Through Arm-PCR of CDR3 regions and iRepertoire HTBI primers, TCR beta libraries were built. MiXCR, run by TCRdb on the multiplex PCR reads, gives a single entry per CDR3 protein. The sample records about 530,000 distinct CDR3 sequences, approximately 16% being singletons. In addition, the sample was reused for a study of T cells in Graves' hyperthyroidism and ophthalmopathy. Turning to that study: Primed by the HTBI set, a first-round RT-PCR was run on the TCR CDR3. Among clonotypes expanded in thyroid above 0.001, most were also found in blood.

J is TRBJ2-3 and V is TRBV2; no definite D call. The assigned J gene may be wrong: the sequence end matches TRBJ2-5 better. The sample here was peripheral blood mononuclear cells (PBMCs), taken at new diagnosis, from a patient treated with antithyroid drugs. The sequence was obtained from a woman aged 35-60 years with Graves disease. CDR3 in DNA: TGTGCCAGCAGGGTGACAGAGACCCAGTACTTC. Amino acid sequence: CASRVTETQYF.